Listed below are T cell receptor beta chains from one sample, sequenced in a study of blood T cells in healthy people across ages. TCRdb reanalysed the 5' RACE reads using MiXCR and keeps one entry per CDR3 protein. The table has some 1 million distinct CDR3 sequences, roughly 45% seen once. Source material: blood. The receptors shown here come from a woman aged 55-69 years in good health. The conserved cysteine and the conserved F or W are not part of the CDR3 here.

V gene	J gene	CDR3 length	CDR3 protein
TRBV20-1	TRBJ2-5	11	SAGELGGETQY
TRBV2	TRBJ2-7	13	ASSAGTGWAYEQY
TRBV4-2	TRBJ2-7	12	ASSMAGARWEQY
TRBV12-3/TRBV12-4	TRBJ1-2	10	ASSLWEGGYT
TRBV20-1	TRBJ2-3	15	SARERLAPMGTDTQY
TRBV5-1	TRBJ1-1	13	ASSEGQLMNTEAF
TRBV20-1	TRBJ1-1	17	SARDWRATGGVSNTEAF
TRBV15	TRBJ2-1	13	ATSRLAGTGDEQF
TRBV7-6	TRBJ2-6	13	ASSPDRDGANVLT
TRBV27	TRBJ2-7	12	ASSRYRSSYEQY
TRBV5-1	TRBJ2-1	14	ASSLDFGSSYNEQF
TRBV7-2	TRBJ2-3	14	ASSPRLAGGTDTQY
TRBV5-1	TRBJ2-5	16	ASHAGTSRRMIQETQY
TRBV9	TRBJ2-7	12	AGSVGQSPYEQY
TRBV5-8	TRBJ1-2	12	ASSLVSGGYGYT
TRBV27	TRBJ2-1	16	ASSLEWRPPGVHNEQF
TRBV20-1	TRBJ2-7	13	SAPGLAGGSYEQY
TRBV7-9	.	12	ASSLDNSQDEQY
TRBV2	TRBJ2-7	10	ASRDYPYEQY
TRBV11-2	TRBJ2-1	13	ASSPLSGHYNAQF
TRBV24-1	TRBJ1-5	18	ATSEGGQGVLVSVDQPQH
TRBV7-2	TRBJ2-7	12	ASSLDSGRNEQY
TRBV6-5	TRBJ2-1	10	ASSGGATEQF
TRBV7-9	TRBJ2-7	12	ASTMAGGGYEQY
TRBV15	TRBJ2-1	19	ATSRGPGLAGLNPLYNEQF
TRBV4-1	TRBJ2-6	15	ASSQDPLGRGANVLT
TRBV2	TRBJ2-1	14	ASSDTGGPPYNEQF
TRBV7-9	.	14	ASSLDTGGTKDIQY
TRBV11-2	TRBJ1-1	12	ASRTGGMNTEAF
TRBV15	TRBJ2-7	13	ATSRAAGKEYEQY
TRBV18	.	11	ASGGQGNNEQF
TRBV29-1	TRBJ2-7	13	SPTKTGTGSYEQY
TRBV20-1	TRBJ1-4	12	SAPMNSAGEKLF
TRBV15	TRBJ2-1	13	ATSVGTSGRNEQF
TRBV11-2	.	12	ASSLFSSYNEQY
TRBV7-9	TRBJ2-7	13	ASSLGVAGGYEQY
TRBV5-1	TRBJ2-7	12	ASSSGTDLSEQY
TRBV9	TRBJ1-2	11	ASSVGVNYGYT